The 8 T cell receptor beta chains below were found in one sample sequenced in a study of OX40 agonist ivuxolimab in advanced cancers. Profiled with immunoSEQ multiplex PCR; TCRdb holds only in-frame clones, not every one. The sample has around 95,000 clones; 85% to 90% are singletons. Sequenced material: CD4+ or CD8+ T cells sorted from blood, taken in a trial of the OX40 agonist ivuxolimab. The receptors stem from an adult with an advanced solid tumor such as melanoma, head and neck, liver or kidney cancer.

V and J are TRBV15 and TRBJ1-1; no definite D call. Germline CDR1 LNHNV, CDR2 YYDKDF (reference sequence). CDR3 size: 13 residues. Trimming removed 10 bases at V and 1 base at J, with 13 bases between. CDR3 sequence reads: CASEGRPNTEAFF. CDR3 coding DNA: TGTGCCAGCGAGGGCAGACCGAACACTGAAGCTTTCTTT.

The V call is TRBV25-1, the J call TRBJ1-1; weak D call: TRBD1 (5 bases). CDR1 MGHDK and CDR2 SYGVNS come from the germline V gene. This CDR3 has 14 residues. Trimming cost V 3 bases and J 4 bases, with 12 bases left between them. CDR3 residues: CASSDGGGGTEAFF. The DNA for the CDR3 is TGTGCCAGCAGTGATGGTGGGGGAGGCACTGAAGCTTTCTTT.

The CDR3 loop reads CASITRLGGEQFF. CDR3 DNA sequence: TGTGCCAGCATCACACGCCTGGGCGGTGAGCAGTTCTTC. V is TRBV28 and J is TRBJ2-1, with no clear D. Germline V lookup: CDR1 MDHEN, CDR2 SYDVKM. There are 13 residues in the CDR3. Trimming removed 7 bases from V and 9 bases from J, with 16 bases in between.

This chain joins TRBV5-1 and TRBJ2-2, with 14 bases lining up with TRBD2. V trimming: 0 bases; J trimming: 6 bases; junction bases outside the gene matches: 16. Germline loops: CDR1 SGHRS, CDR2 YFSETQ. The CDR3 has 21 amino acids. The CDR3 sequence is CASSLANVGTSGSYGSGELFF. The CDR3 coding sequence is TGCGCCAGCAGCTTGGCCAACGTGGGGACTAGCGGGAGTTATGGATCCGGGGAGCTGTTTTTT.

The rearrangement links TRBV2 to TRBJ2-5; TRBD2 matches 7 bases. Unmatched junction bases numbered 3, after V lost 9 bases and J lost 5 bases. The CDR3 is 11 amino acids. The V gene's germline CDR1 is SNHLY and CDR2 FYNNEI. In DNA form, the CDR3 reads TGTGCCAGTCGGGAGGTCGAGACCCAGTACTTC. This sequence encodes CASREVETQYF.

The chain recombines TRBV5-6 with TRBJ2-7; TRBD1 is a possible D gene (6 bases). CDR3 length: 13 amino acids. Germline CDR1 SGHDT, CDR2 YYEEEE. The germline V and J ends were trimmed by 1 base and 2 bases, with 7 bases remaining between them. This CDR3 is CASSLTGTYEQYF. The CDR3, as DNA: TGTGCCAGCAGCTTGACAGGGACCTACGAGCAGTACTTC.

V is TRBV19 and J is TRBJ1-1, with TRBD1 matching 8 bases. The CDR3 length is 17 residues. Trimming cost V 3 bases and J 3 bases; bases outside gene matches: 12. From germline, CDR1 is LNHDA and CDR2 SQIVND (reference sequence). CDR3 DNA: TGTGCCAGTAGTATGGGGCTGACAGGGGTCGGTGACACTGAAGCTTTCTTT. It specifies CASSMGLTGVGDTEAFF.

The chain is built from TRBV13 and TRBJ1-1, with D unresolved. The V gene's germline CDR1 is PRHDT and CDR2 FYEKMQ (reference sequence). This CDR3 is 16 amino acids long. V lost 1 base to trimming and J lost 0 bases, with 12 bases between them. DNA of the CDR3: TGTGCCAGCAGCTTAGCCACACCATTCATGAACACTGAAGCTTTCTTT. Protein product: CASSLATPFMNTEAFF.